This T cell receptor beta chain was sequenced in a study of cytomegalovirus exposure and HLA in healthy donors (dated 2017 in TCRdb). About the study as a whole: An earlier analysis of several hundred of the donors reported over 250 Gb of sequence data and about 120 million unique TCR beta sequences obtained from about 200 million T cells. An early release that covered some 630 HLA-typed donors contained approximately 320 gigabases of sequencing data and 85 million to 100 million unique TCR sequences. Of the approximately 400 genotyped donors, roughly 80% fell in the genetic ancestry cluster associated with self-reported Caucasian donors. The study aimed to test whether signatures of past pathogen exposure could be identified by cataloging public T cell receptors. Using immunosequencing, the study profiled T cell repertoires from approximately 700 subjects and related those repertoires to cytomegalovirus serostatus. A separate validation cohort of 90 to 150 different subjects was used in addition to the approximately 670-subject first cohort. High-throughput TCR immunosequencing, statistical association of individual TCRs with disease status, and machine learning were combined to predict cytomegalovirus infection status. A later analysis re-analyzed previously published TCR beta repertoires from 600 to 850 donors and added high-resolution HLA genotyping to study TCR occurrence patterns. Rather than using new phenotypic data, the later analysis identified candidate immune exposures from TCR beta sequences and from how often those sequences occurred across donors. To decide whether each TCR beta V gene segment behaved as functional or pseudogenic, an earlier analysis of some 600 of the donors relied on high-throughput TCR beta sequencing. Donor age, sex, ethnicity and CMV serostatus were compiled alongside the repertoire data. In a later genetic analysis, genome-wide SNP genotypes for about three fifths of the 666 donors were used, and that subset was treated as a discovery cohort. All discovery cohort repertoires had been generated on a single sequencing platform. HLA typing covered class I and class II loci at four-digit resolution. Typing coverage varied by locus: about 629-640 donors for A, B, C, DRB1 and DQB1; approximately 520 for DQA1; nearly 610 for DPA1; around 450 for DPB1. About five DR-DQ haplotypes were treated as single units for association and clustering because of strong linkage in the cohort. Across about 370 genotyped donors of the cohort, an average of approximately 240,000 unique TCR beta nucleotide sequences per donor were sequenced, and roughly 20% of those sequences were non-productive. Study-wide conclusions, independent of this receptor: In a later analysis, several top co-occurrence clusters were reported to appear linked to parvovirus B19, influenza, CMV and Epstein-Barr virus. The study gave a list of 150 to 200 TCR beta chains associated with cytomegalovirus. Linkage disequilibrium might explain the correlated functional status among segregating V segments, but an unknown experimental factor could not be excluded. Cytomegalovirus status was reported to be diagnosed by the classifier with high specificity and sensitivity in both the original and validation cohorts. Only TCR beta chains were sequenced in this cohort, and the absence of alpha or paired-chain data limited detectable features. Because HLA typing was unavailable for some donors at each locus, only the typed subset was used in association tests. Immune exposure information for the cohort was limited to CMV serostatus. The authors suggested that the approach could potentially be extended to other disease states and immunological phenotypes. A further reported finding was that TCR beta sequences accurately predicted the HLA-A and HLA-B alleles for most subjects in the first cohort. Assigning TCR associations to individual alleles was difficult when HLA alleles, especially DR and DQ, strongly co-occurred. In a later genetic analysis, fewer N-insertions in productive TCRs were reported among donors in an Asian-associated ancestry cluster than the approximately 630-donor mean. V-gene and J-gene trimming of TCR beta chains was associated with a missense DCLRE1C variant in a later genetic analysis, and the association was replicated in an independent cohort. Sequencing depth was assumed to be roughly uniform across donors in the presence/absence analyses, though that assumption may not hold. In vitro tests confirmed that a few of the cytomegalovirus-associated TCR beta chains recognize cytomegalovirus antigens. Specific HLA alleles were associated with over 15,000 TCR beta sequences at a false discovery rate of 0.05 in a later analysis. A cluster of highly shared sequence variants was judged likely to represent a technical artifact of the sequencing pipeline. Approximately 18 rarely observed V segments, including chromosome 9 orphons, were excluded from the earlier analysis of several hundred of the donors because counts were too low. In a later analysis, HLA-associated TCR beta chains were found to be more clonally expanded and to have lower generation probabilities than equally common non-associated chains. In a later analysis, most CMV-associated TCR beta chains were found to appear HLA-restricted, with HLA associations seemingly driven largely by CMV exposure. While some public TCRs were present in many individuals, most TCR sequences turned up only very rarely across donors. In an earlier analysis of some 640 of the donors, most TCR beta V segments were observed in productive rearrangements about 87% or about 30% of the time, broadly matching IMGT annotations. In a later analysis, the rate of TCR association differed among HLA loci, with DRB1 alleles having the most associated TCRs and HLA-C alleles having the fewest.

The cohort comprised around 690 healthy bone marrow donors. At the time of sampling, all cohort members were nominally healthy, though unrecorded immune exposures were likely present. The donor tested CMV seronegative and was one of the 352 seronegative cohort members. A peripheral blood sample was provided by each donor, and peripheral blood mononuclear cells were used for TCR beta sequencing. The Qiagen DNeasy Blood Extraction Kit was used to extract genomic DNA from the blood cell samples. Library preparation was by the immunoSEQ multiplex PCR assay. For the multiplex PCR, a mixture combining 60 forward primers for TCR Vbeta segments and 13 reverse primers for TCR Jbeta segments was used. Amplification of the CDR3 region of rearranged TCR beta genes was performed with a multiplex PCR assay on genomic DNA. Amplified TCR beta libraries were sequenced as 87-base-pair reads on the Illumina HiSeq System. On the study's bioinformatics: A later analysis counted 65 million to 90 million unique TCR beta chains across the 666 repertoires, and 10 million to 12 million of these chains were shared by at least two donors. To remove PCR and sequencing errors, raw reads were error-corrected and collapsed into unique sequences using a nearest-neighbor algorithm that merged closely related sequences. Alignment of CDR3 sequences to IMGT reference sequences was used to assign V, D and J gene segments. For a sequence to be retained, at least a six-nucleotide match to both a V gene segment and a J gene segment was required. Rearrangements were called productive when the CDR3 lacked stop codons and stayed in frame with V and J; all others were non-productive. CDR3 was defined according to IMGT convention as the region running from the second conserved V-encoded cysteine to the conserved J-encoded phenylalanine. Sequences without an unambiguous match to a single V gene segment were excluded from the earlier analysis of a few hundred of the donors. An earlier analysis of about 590 of the donors classified V segments as functional when productive rearrangements were above 56.7% and as segregating when the standard deviation between donors was above 5%. A statistical classification framework was developed to diagnose cytomegalovirus status using the catalog of TCR beta chain sequences. In a later analysis, TCR nucleotide sequences were compared against IMGT/GENE-DB human TR gene sequences so that V and J genes could be assigned. Using the TCRdist pipeline, a later analysis assigned CDR3 sequences along with most-parsimonious VDJ recombination scenarios. In a later analysis, each TCR beta chain was defined by its CDR3 amino acid sequence together with its V-gene family, and reads lacking a unique V-gene family were excluded. In a later analysis, around 650 highly shared, low-generation-probability nucleotide sequences were removed to address suspected cross-contamination and a sequencing artifact. In a later analysis, a clonal expansion index for each public chain was calculated from normalized within-repertoire ranks of inferred template counts. Generation probabilities in a later analysis came from a VDJ recombination model fitted to out-of-frame rearrangements, and those results were checked against IGoR. A later analysis scored TCR-TCR, TCR-HLA and TCR-CMV co-occurrence with hypergeometric tests, applying a repertoire-size bias correction to TCR pairs. False discovery rates were estimated in a later analysis by permuting HLA or CMV assignments 20 times. In a later analysis, co-occurring TCRs were grouped using DBSCAN, with TCRdist sequence similarity added in when clustering inside HLA-allele-positive subsets. For co-occurrence clustering, repertoires with fewer than 30,000 or more than 120,000 public chains were excluded, along with about five repertoires with anomalous nucleotide sharing. Not all clones reach the TCRdb copy of this immuneACCESS table, which keeps in-frame sequences only. Checked studies attribute under half of the gap to unresolved V genes and leave the rest unexplained. That table furnishes V, J and clone size, whereas the DNA furnished D and trimming. This sample is represented by some 180,000 clones; about 90% of them were singletons. Clones ranked in the top ten supply less than 0.3% of the sample.

Comment on this clone: Its antigen is still unknown. Base qualities were left out, and no much larger clone turns up one base away.

The TCR was taken from a girl in the first two years of life in good health and CMV-seronegative. Specimen: PBMCs.

The DNA sequence is TGCGCCAGCGGCCGCACAGGCATGAACACTGAAGCTTTCTTT. Its coded protein is CASGRTGMNTEAFF. The chain links TRBV5-1 with TRBJ1-1; TRBD1 is perhaps the D gene, given 5 matching bases. As encoded in the germline V gene, CDR1 is SGHRS while CDR2 is YFSETQ. The CDR3 covers 14 residues, taking in both the cysteine and the phenylalanine. Left in the record is the CDR3 DNA by itself, 42 bases read in frame from the first base. V is reduced by 7 bases and J by 0 bases, leaving a spacing of 13 bases between them. Where the CDR3 stops, the reference TRBV5-1 and TRBJ1-1 genes take over; the full variable domain is KAGVTQTPRYLIKTRGQQVTLSCSPISGHRSVSWYQQTPGQGLQFLFEYFSETQRNKGNFPGRFSGRQFSNSRSEMNVSTLELGDSALYLCASGRTGMNTEAFFGQGTRLTVV.